The 28 T cell receptor beta chains listed next were all sequenced from one sample in a study of Ad26.COV2.S vaccination and SARS-CoV-2 variants. Produced via immunoSEQ multiplex PCR; TCRdb's table is partial and in-frame only. The sample shows nearly 400,000 clones, 89% of them seen only once. The treatment was: 15 to 20 received Ad26.COV2.S at low or high dose, single or two shots; about five received placebo; per-sample allocation not given. Sampling happened 63 days after the first vaccine or placebo injection. Sequencing was performed on peripheral blood, taken in a trial of Ad26.COV2.S vaccine versus placebo. The receptors were gathered from a person aged 18-60 years who received the Ad26.COV2.S COVID-19 vaccine or a placebo.

This sequence joins TRBV5-1 and TRBJ2-3; 10 nucleotides agree with TRBD1. CDR3 length: 15 residues. Looked up from germline, CDR1 is SGHRS and CDR2 is YFSETQ. Trimming cost V 3 bases and J 4 bases; bases outside gene matches: 5. The CDR3 DNA is TGCGCCAGCAGCTCGGGACAGGGGAAAGCAGATACGCAGTATTTT. The encoded protein is CASSSGQGKADTQYF.

This CDR3 reads CASSMRGNQPQHF. CDR3 bases: TGTGCCAGTAGTATGAGGGGAAATCAGCCCCAGCATTTT. The V call is TRBV19, the J call TRBJ1-5; D is perhaps TRBD1 (5 bases). With 3 bases removed from V and 4 bases from J, the gap between germline ends came to 7 bases. In germline, CDR1 is LNHDA, CDR2 SQIVND (reference sequence). The CDR3 has 13 amino acids.

The V and J genes are TRBV6-6 and TRBJ1-5; D gene ambiguous. Trimming removed 8 bases at V and 2 bases at J, with 10 bases between. The CDR3 runs to 13 residues. Looked up from germline, CDR1 is MNHNY and CDR2 is SVGAGI (reference sequence). CDR3 sequence (DNA): TGTGCCAGCTCCAGGAAAGGCAATCAGCCCCAGCATTTT. It codes for CASSRKGNQPQHF.

The chain has TRBV5-6 and TRBJ2-7; D gene ambiguous. CDR1 and CDR2 (germline): SGHDT, YYEEEE. Trimming cost V 1 base and J 2 bases, with 7 bases left between them. The CDR3 covers 13 residues. CDR3 sequence: CASSLSVTYEQYF. Here the CDR3 DNA reads TGTGCCAGCAGCTTGAGCGTAACCTACGAGCAGTACTTC.

As DNA, the CDR3 is TGTGCCAGCAGTCCCGGGACAGGAGACACCGGGGAGCTGTTTTTT. Translation: CASSPGTGDTGELFF. The V gene is TRBV28, the J gene TRBJ2-2; 8 bases agree with TRBD1. The germline V gene encodes CDR1 MDHEN and CDR2 SYDVKM. This CDR3 has 15 residues. The V gene end was trimmed by 5 bases and the J gene end by 3 bases; junction bases not matched to a gene: 5.

This chain connects TRBV27 to TRBJ2-7, with 11 bases fitting TRBD1. Germline CDR1 is MNHEY and CDR2 is SMNVEV (reference sequence). The J segment lost 0 bases and the V segment lost 3 bases, leaving 1 base of the junction unmatched. The CDR3 consists of 15 residues. CDR3 nucleotides: TGTGCCAGCAGTTTCGGGACAGGGGGCTCCTACGAGCAGTACTTC. Protein sequence: CASSFGTGGSYEQYF.

J is TRBJ2-1 and V is TRBV28; the match to TRBD2 covers 12 bases. The CDR3 length is 15 residues. Germline CDR1 is MDHEN and CDR2 is SYDVKM. V shed 8 bases, J shed 4 bases, and the junction held 6 bases outside the gene matches. Here the CDR3 DNA reads TGTGCCAGCCCTCCGACTAGCGGGAGTTACAATGAGCAGTTCTTC. This translates into CASPPTSGSYNEQFF.

This clone was seen a handful of times. This sequence joins TRBV29-1 and TRBJ1-1; possible D gene TRBD1, 5 bases. This CDR3 region has 13 residues. V was clipped by 7 bases and J by 2 bases, with 14 bases between them. Germline V gene sequence: CDR1 SQVTM, CDR2 ANQGSEA. The CDR3: CSAAQGPNTEAFF. CDR3 in DNA: TGCAGCGCGGCCCAGGGACCTAACACTGAAGCTTTCTTT. The whole variable domain, remainder taken from reference TRBV29-1 and TRBJ1-1, is SAVISQKPSRDICQRGTSLTIQCQVDSQVTMMFWYRQQPGQSLTLIATANQGSEATYESGFVIDKFPISRPNLTFSTLTVSNMSPEDSSIYLCSAAQGPNTEAFFGQGTRLTVV.

The V and J genes are TRBV2 and TRBJ1-4; unclear D gene. Germline CDR1 is SNHLY and CDR2 is FYNNEI. With 5 bases removed from V and 7 bases from J, the gap between germline ends came to 8 bases. This CDR3 has 12 residues. The CDR3 region is CASSLDIEKLFF. CDR3 DNA: TGTGCCAGCAGTCTAGATATTGAAAAACTGTTTTTT.

The V call is TRBV5-5, the J call TRBJ1-1; D unresolved. The germline CDR1 and CDR2 sequences are SGHKS and YYEKEE (reference sequence). The CDR3 contains 14 residues. V gave up 2 bases and J gave up 6 bases, with 14 bases separating them. The CDR3: CASSLGLWTAEAFF. CDR3 DNA: TGTGCCAGCAGCTTAGGGCTATGGACGGCTGAAGCTTTCTTT.

The chain is built from TRBV12-3 or TRBV12-4 and TRBJ2-1; the match to TRBD2 covers 9 bases. Losses at the gene ends were 5 bases for V and 13 bases for J; bases not matched to a gene: 9. This CDR3 has 13 residues. For the CDR3, the DNA is TGTGCCAGCAGTCCTCTAACTCTAGCGGGACAGTTCTTC. Protein product: CASSPLTLAGQFF.

The chain joins TRBV7-9 to TRBJ2-3, with D possibly called TRBD1 or TRBD2 (6 bases each). The CDR3 totals 16 residues. From germline, CDR1 is SEHNR and CDR2 FQNEAQ (reference sequence). The ends were cut back, 0 bases at V and 5 bases at J, with 15 bases in the middle. The CDR3 region is CASSLARRGERDTQYF. The CDR3 DNA reads TGTGCCAGCAGCTTAGCGCGGAGGGGGGAACGAGATACGCAGTATTTT.

The chain combines TRBV3-1 (or the pseudogene TRBV3-2) with TRBJ1-3; D possibly corresponds to TRBD1 (5 bases). Germline V gene lookup returns CDR1 LGHDT and CDR2 YNNKEL (reference sequence). The CDR3 has 17 amino acids. V gave up 3 bases and J gave up 0 bases, with 15 bases separating them. The CDR3 sequence is CASSQFARGTSGNTIYF. The CDR3 nucleotides read TGTGCCAGCAGCCAGTTCGCGCGGGGGACCTCTGGAAACACCATATATTTT.

This clone was counted a few times. The V gene is TRBV10-1, the J gene TRBJ1-2; no firm D call. There are 13 residues in the CDR3. CDR1 and CDR2 (germline): WNHNN, SYGVQD (reference sequence). The ends were cut back, 5 bases at V and 7 bases at J, with 14 bases in the middle. The CDR3 sequence: CASSPSGVGGYTF. In DNA, the CDR3 is TGCGCCAGCAGTCCTTCTGGGGTTGGTGGCTACACCTTC.

This chain connects TRBV6-6 to TRBJ1-1; D remains unclear. CDR1 is MNHNY and CDR2 is SVGAGI in the germline V gene (reference sequence). This CDR3 region has 14 residues. The V end lost 4 bases, the J end lost 1 base, and 10 bases lay between the germline ends. The CDR3 region has the DNA TGTGCCAGCAGTTGGACGGATAAGAACACTGAAGCTTTCTTT. Translating gives CASSWTDKNTEAFF.

The chain joins TRBV2 to TRBJ2-7; 12 bases map to TRBD2. V shed 4 bases, J shed 9 bases, and the junction held 10 bases outside the gene matches. CDR3 size: 15 residues. CDR1 is SNHLY, CDR2 FYNNEI, per germline. The CDR3 sequence is CASSGDPSGRAGQYF. Written as DNA, the CDR3 is TGTGCCAGCAGTGGAGATCCTAGCGGGAGGGCCGGGCAGTACTTC.

The chain joins TRBV9 to TRBJ2-6, with 8 bases aligning to TRBD2. The germline V gene encodes CDR1 SGDLS and CDR2 YYNGEE. This CDR3 has 18 amino acids. The ends lost 0 bases at V and 0 bases at J; junction bases unmatched: 5. CDR3 coding DNA: TGTGCCAGCAGCGTAGGCCTAGCGGGTCGCTCTGGGGCCAACGTCCTGACTTTC. Translation: CASSVGLAGRSGANVLTF.

The chain uses TRBV29-1 and TRBJ2-3, with 13 positions matching TRBD2. J gave up 0 bases and V 6 bases, and 3 bases lay outside the gene matches. Looked up from germline, CDR1 is SQVTM and CDR2 is ANQGSEA. This CDR3 is built from 15 residues. CDR3 in amino acids: CSVLLAGGSTDTQYF. CDR3 sequence (DNA): TGCAGCGTCCTACTAGCGGGAGGGAGCACAGATACGCAGTATTTT.

The chain uses TRBV5-1 and TRBJ2-3; D may match TRBD1 or TRBD2 (5 bases each). V lost 4 bases and J lost 3, with 15 bases in between. The CDR3 is 15 amino acids. Germline-derived CDR1 and CDR2 are SGHRS and YFSETQ. The CDR3 DNA is TGCGCCAGCAGCGCCCGGGACGGAAGAACAGATACGCAGTATTTT. Its protein product is CASSARDGRTDTQYF.

This clone was observed a few times. The chain recombines TRBV12-3 or TRBV12-4 with TRBJ1-2, with D perhaps matching TRBD1 (6 bases). The V and J ends lost 6 bases and 3 bases respectively, with 8 bases between them. The length of the CDR3 is 12 residues. The CDR3 nucleotides read TGTGCCAGCAGGAGGGGGGACTATGGCTACACCTTC. This sequence encodes CASRRGDYGYTF.

The chain carries TRBV29-1 and TRBJ1-2; TRBD1 matches 7 bases. Germline V gene sequence: CDR1 SQVTM, CDR2 ANQGSEA. This CDR3 has 13 residues. V lost 6 bases, J lost 5 bases, and 9 bases stayed unmatched. The CDR3 here is CSVQGGAIYGYTF. In DNA form, the CDR3 reads TGCAGCGTGCAGGGGGGCGCGATTTATGGCTACACCTTC. The entire variable domain, with the rest obtained from reference TRBV29-1 and TRBJ1-2, is as follows: SAVISQKPSRDICQRGTSLTIQCQVDSQVTMMFWYRQQPGQSLTLIATANQGSEATYESGFVIDKFPISRPNLTFSTLTVSNMSPEDSSIYLCSVQGGAIYGYTFGSGTRLTVV.

V usage is TRBV9 and J usage is TRBJ1-2, with unresolved D. V shed 4 bases and J shed 7 bases, with 14 bases lying between them. This CDR3 contains 13 residues. In germline, CDR1 is SGDLS, CDR2 YYNGEE. In DNA, the CDR3 is TGTGCCAGCAGCACCCGAGGAGGCTCTGGCTACACCTTC. Protein: CASSTRGGSGYTF.

This chain connects TRBV18 to TRBJ1-5; no reliable D call. Trimming stripped 1 base from V and 0 bases from J, with 7 bases between. The CDR3 has 15 residues. Germline V gene lookup returns CDR1 KGHSH and CDR2 LQKENI. CDR3 sequence (DNA): TGTGCCAGCTCACCACAGTCGGATAGCAATCAGCCCCAGCATTTT. Translating it yields CASSPQSDSNQPQHF.

This clone appeared once. The V call is TRBV5-4, the J call TRBJ1-2; possible D gene TRBD1, 6 bases. The CDR3 is made up of 14 amino acids. Germline loops: CDR1 SGHNT, CDR2 YYREEE (reference sequence). Trimming pared 3 bases from V and 2 bases from J, leaving 11 bases between. The CDR3: CASSYNQGNYGYTF. CDR3 coding DNA: TGTGCCAGCAGCTATAACCAGGGGAACTATGGCTACACCTTC.

This clone was seen a handful of times. This chain connects TRBV4-2 to TRBJ2-7; 11 nucleotides line up with TRBD1. The CDR3 length is 15 residues. Looked up from germline, CDR1 is LGHNA and CDR2 is YNFKEQ. V lost 0 bases to trimming and J lost 2 bases; unmatched junction nucleotides: 0. The CDR3 bases are TGTGCCAGCAGCCAAGAGGGACAGGGGGCCTACGAGCAGTACTTC. Encoded protein: CASSQEGQGAYEQYF.

This chain connects TRBV29-1 to TRBJ2-7; D is undetermined. The CDR3 extends over 11 amino acids. Per the germline V gene, CDR1 is SQVTM and CDR2 is ANQGSEA. V lost 4 bases to trimming and J lost 7 bases, with 11 bases between them. This chain's CDR3 is CSVARDGEQYF. The CDR3 DNA is TGCAGCGTTGCCCGAGATGGGGAGCAGTACTTC.

A single count supports this clone. The CDR3 bases are TGTGCCAGCAGCCTTGGGGGGAACACCGGGGAGCTGTTTTTT. Its translation: CASSLGGNTGELFF. The rearrangement links TRBV5-6 to TRBJ2-2; D tentatively reads TRBD1 or TRBD2 (5 bases each). CDR3 size: 14 residues. V lost 4 bases to trimming and J lost 1 base, with 8 bases between them. Germline V gene sequence: CDR1 SGHDT, CDR2 YYEEEE. Full variable domain (remainder filled in from reference TRBV5-6 and TRBJ2-2): DAGVTQSPTHLIKTRGQQVTLRCSPKSGHDTVSWYQQALGQGPQFIFQYYEEEERQRGNFPDRFSGHQFPNYSSELNVNALLLGDSALYLCASSLGGNTGELFFGEGSRLTVL.

For the CDR3, the DNA is TGTGCCTGCCCCTTTCAACAGGGAATCGACTATGGCTACACCTTC. It is translated as CACPFQQGIDYGYTF. V gene TRBV30 combines with J gene TRBJ1-2; TRBD1 is a possible D gene (6 bases). Deletions cut 6 bases from V and 3 bases from J, with 20 bases between. CDR1 and CDR2 from the germline V gene are GTSNPN and SVGIG (reference sequence). This CDR3 region has 15 residues.